A single sample gave rise to the 2 T cell receptor beta chains below, sequenced in a study of T cell responses to AZD1222 COVID-19 vaccine. The repertoire was sequenced with immunoSEQ multiplex PCR; TCRdb's copy has only in-frame clones and lacks some. The repertoire includes 95,000 to 150,000 clones, just under 90% of them detected once, and 3.5% to 4.5% sits in the top ten. The sample in question was peripheral blood, obtained on day 0 of AZD1222 vaccination. These receptors all come from an adult in good health.

This chain's CDR3 is CASSIRTGLDQPQHF. The CDR3 DNA follows: TGTGCCAGTAGTATCCGGACAGGTTTAGATCAGCCCCAGCATTTT. This chain joins TRBV19 and TRBJ1-5, with 7 bases lining up with TRBD1. Germline CDR1 reads LNHDA; CDR2 reads SQIVND (reference sequence). This CDR3 has 15 residues. Trimming took 3 bases from V and 5 from J; bases not matched to a gene: 7.

This clone came up once. The genes are TRBV25-1 and TRBJ2-5; 9 bases fit TRBD2. The CDR3 is 14 residues long. With V trimmed by 3 bases and J by 5 bases, 4 bases remained unmatched. Germline lookup yields CDR1 MGHDK and CDR2 SYGVNS. The CDR3 coding sequence is TGTGCCAGCAGTGAGAGCGGGAGGACCGAGACCCAGTACTTC. It codes for CASSESGRTETQYF. Filled out from reference TRBV25-1 and TRBJ2-5, the complete variable domain reads EADIYQTPRYLVIGTGKKITLECSQTMGHDKMYWYQQDPGMELHLIHYSYGVNSTEKGDLSSESTVSRIRTEHFPLTLESARPSHTSQYLCASSESGRTETQYFGPGTRLLVL.